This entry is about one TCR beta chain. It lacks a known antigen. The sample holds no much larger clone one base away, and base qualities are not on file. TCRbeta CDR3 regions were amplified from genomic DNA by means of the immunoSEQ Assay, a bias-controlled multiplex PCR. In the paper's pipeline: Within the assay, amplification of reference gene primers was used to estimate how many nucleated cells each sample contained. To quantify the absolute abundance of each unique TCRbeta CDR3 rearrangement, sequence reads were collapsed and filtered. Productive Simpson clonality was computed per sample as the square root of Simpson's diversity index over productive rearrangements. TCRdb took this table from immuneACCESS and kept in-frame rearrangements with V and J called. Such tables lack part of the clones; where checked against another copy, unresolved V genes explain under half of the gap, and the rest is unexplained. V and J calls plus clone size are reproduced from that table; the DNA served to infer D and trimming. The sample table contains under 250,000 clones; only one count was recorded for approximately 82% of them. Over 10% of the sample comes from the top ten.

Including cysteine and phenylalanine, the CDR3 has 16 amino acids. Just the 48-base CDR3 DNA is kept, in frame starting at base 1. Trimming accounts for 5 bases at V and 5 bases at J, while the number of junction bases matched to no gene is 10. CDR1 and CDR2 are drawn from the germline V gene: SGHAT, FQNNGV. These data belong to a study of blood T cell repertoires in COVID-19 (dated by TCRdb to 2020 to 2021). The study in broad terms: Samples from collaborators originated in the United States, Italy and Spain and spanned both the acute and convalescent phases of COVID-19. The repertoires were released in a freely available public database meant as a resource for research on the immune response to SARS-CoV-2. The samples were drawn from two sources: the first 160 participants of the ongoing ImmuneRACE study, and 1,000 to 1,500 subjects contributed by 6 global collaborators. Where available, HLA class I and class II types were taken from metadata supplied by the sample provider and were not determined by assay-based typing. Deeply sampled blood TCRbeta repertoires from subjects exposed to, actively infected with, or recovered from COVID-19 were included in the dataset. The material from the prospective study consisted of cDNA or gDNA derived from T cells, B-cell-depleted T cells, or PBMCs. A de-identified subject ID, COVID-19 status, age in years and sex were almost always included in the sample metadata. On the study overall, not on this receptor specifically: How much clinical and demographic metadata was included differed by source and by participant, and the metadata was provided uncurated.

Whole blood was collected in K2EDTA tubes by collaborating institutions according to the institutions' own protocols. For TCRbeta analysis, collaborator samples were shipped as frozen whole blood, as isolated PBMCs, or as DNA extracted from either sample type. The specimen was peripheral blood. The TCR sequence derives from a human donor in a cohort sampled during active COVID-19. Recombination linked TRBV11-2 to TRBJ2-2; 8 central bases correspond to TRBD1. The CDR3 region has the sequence CASSHLRTGLTGELFF. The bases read TGTGCCAGCAGCCACCTTCGGACAGGGCTTACCGGGGAGCTGTTTTTT. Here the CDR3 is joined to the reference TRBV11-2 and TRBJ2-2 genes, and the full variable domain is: EAGVAQSPRYKIIEKRQSVAFWCNPISGHATLYWYQQILGQGPKLLIQFQNNGVVDDSQLPKDRFSAERLKGVDSTLKIQPAKLEDSAVYLCASSHLRTGLTGELFFGEGSRLTVL.